The T cell receptor beta chain under discussion was sequenced for a study of blood T cell repertoires in COVID-19. Study overall: The samples span acute and convalescent COVID-19 from the United States, Italy and Spain. T cells, B-cell-depleted T cells, or PBMCs provided the cDNA or gDNA that served as material.

Per the authors' pipeline: Estimation of nucleated cell counts was performed using reference gene primer amplification. This table comes from immunoSEQ multiplex PCR, and its TCRdb copy is limited to in-frame clones, with some not included. The D gene and trimming were derived from the DNA, and the V and J assignments and clone size from that table. Among roughly 350,000 clones, 85% were seen once, and the ten largest hold under 4%. The CDR3 runs 12 residues. Germline CDR1 is SNHLY and CDR2 is FYNNEI. The germline V and J ends were trimmed by 3 bases and 2 bases, with 5 bases remaining between them. Comments on this clone: Distinct nucleotide sequences in the sample also encode this CDR3.

This sequence originates from a young woman with acute or convalescent COVID-19. Material: peripheral blood. This chain uses TRBV2 with TRBJ2-7, with unresolved D. The CDR3 here is CASSESTYEQYF. The CDR3 DNA is TGTGCCAGCAGTGAGTCCACCTACGAGCAGTACTTC.